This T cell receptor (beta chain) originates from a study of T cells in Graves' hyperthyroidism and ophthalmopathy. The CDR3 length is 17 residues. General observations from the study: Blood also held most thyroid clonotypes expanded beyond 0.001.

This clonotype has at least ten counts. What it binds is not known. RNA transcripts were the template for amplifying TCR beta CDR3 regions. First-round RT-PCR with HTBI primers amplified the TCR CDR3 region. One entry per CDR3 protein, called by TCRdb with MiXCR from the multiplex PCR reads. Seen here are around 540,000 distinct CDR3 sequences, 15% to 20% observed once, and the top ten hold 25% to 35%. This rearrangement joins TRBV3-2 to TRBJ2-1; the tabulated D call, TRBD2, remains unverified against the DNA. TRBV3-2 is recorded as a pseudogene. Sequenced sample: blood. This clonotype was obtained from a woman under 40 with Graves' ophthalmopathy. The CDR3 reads CASSQAGTSGSYNEQFF. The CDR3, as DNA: TGTGCCAGCAGCCAGGCCGGGACTAGCGGGAGTTACAATGAGCAGTTCTTC.